The next 26 T cell receptor beta chains were all read from a single sample in a study of T-cell reconstitution after alpha-beta-depleted transplantation in children. Using unique molecular identifiers, the investigators prepared the TCRbeta library. TCRdb re-called the PCR reads with MiXCR, one entry per CDR3 protein. The sample carries about 600,000 distinct CDR3 sequences, over 9.5% recorded once. The specimen comprised PBMCs from the stem cell graft donor, sampled from the stem cell graft. The receptors stem from a human donor who donated a stem cell graft to a child with acute myeloid leukemia.

This clonotype was recorded a few times. This chain uses TRBV28 with TRBJ2-1; D possibly corresponds to TRBD1 (6 bases). V lost 7 bases to trimming and J lost 5 bases, with 15 bases between them. Germline CDR1 reads MDHEN; CDR2 reads SYDVKM. This CDR3 contains 14 residues. The CDR3 DNA follows: TGTGCCAGCATCACAGGGAATTCGAACAATGAGCAGTTCTTC. Its protein product is CASITGNSNNEQFF.

The chain carries TRBV7-3 and TRBJ2-3, with 9 nucleotides matching TRBD2. CDR3 size: 16 residues. Losses at the gene ends were 5 bases for V and 4 bases for J; bases not matched to a gene: 10. Germline V gives CDR1 SGHTA, CDR2 FQGTGA. DNA for the CDR3: TGTGCCAGCAGCGACCCGGCGGGAGGGGGTGCAGATACGCAGTATTTT. It yields the protein CASSDPAGGGADTQYF.

The chain has TRBV2 and TRBJ2-7; D unresolved. CDR1 SNHLY and CDR2 FYNNEI come from the germline V gene. Deletions cut 5 bases from V and 3 bases from J, with 8 bases between. The CDR3 length is 12 residues. The CDR3 region is CASSPLYYEQYF. DNA for the CDR3: TGTGCCAGCAGTCCTTTATACTACGAGCAGTACTTC.

Only a few counts were recorded for this clonotype. The V and J genes are TRBV5-1 and TRBJ1-5; the match to TRBD1 covers 8 bases. The V segment lost 0 bases and the J segment 6 bases; nucleotides outside the gene matches: 8. There are 16 residues in the CDR3. Germline CDR1 is SGHRS and CDR2 is YFSETQ. The CDR3 here is CASSLAGGQVGQPQHF. CDR3 coding DNA: TGCGCCAGCAGCTTGGCAGGGGGACAGGTCGGTCAGCCCCAGCATTTT.

There are a few counts of this clonotype. The CDR3 is CSVEGPSEQYF. The CDR3 DNA is TGCAGCGTTGAGGGACCAAGCGAGCAGTACTTC. The V gene is TRBV29-1, the J gene TRBJ2-7, with D tentatively TRBD1 or TRBD2 (5 bases each). With 3 bases removed from V and 6 bases from J, the gap between germline ends came to 9 bases. The CDR3 sequence is 11 residues long. The V gene's germline CDR1 is SQVTM and CDR2 ANQGSEA.

CDR3 sequence (DNA): TGTGCCAGCATTGGGGACAGGGCTAGCAATCAGCCCCAGCATTTT. Its protein product is CASIGDRASNQPQHF. The chain is built from TRBV28 and TRBJ1-5, with 9 positions matching TRBD1. Germline CDR1 reads MDHEN; CDR2 reads SYDVKM. Trimming removed 7 bases from V and 0 bases from J; junction bases left unmatched: 4. The CDR3 loop spans 15 amino acids.

This sequence joins TRBV10-3 and TRBJ2-5; D call uncertain. In germline, CDR1 is ENHRY, CDR2 SYGVKD. The CDR3 is made up of 13 amino acids. The germline V and J ends were trimmed by 0 bases and 5 bases, with 7 bases remaining between them. The CDR3 bases are TGTGCCATCAGTGAGTCGTTGCGGGAGACCCAGTACTTC. Protein: CAISESLRETQYF.

This clonotype appeared a few times. The DNA of the CDR3 is TGTGCCAGCAGTTTAGGGAGGAGCGATGGGAGTAGCACAGATACGCAGTATTTT. Encoded protein: CASSLGRSDGSSTDTQYF. This rearrangement joins TRBV27 to TRBJ2-3, with D possibly being TRBD2 (6 bases). This CDR3 comprises 18 residues. Per the germline V gene, CDR1 is MNHEY and CDR2 is SMNVEV (reference sequence). The germline V and J ends were trimmed by 2 bases and 0 bases, with 18 bases remaining between them.

This clonotype was detected a few times. The chain combines TRBV2 with TRBJ2-7; no firm D call. Germline lookup yields CDR1 SNHLY and CDR2 FYNNEI. The CDR3 has 15 residues. Trimming removed 4 bases at V and 4 bases at J, with 17 bases between. The CDR3 region is CASSVGPPVAYEQYF. The CDR3 DNA reads TGTGCCAGCAGTGTTGGGCCCCCGGTGGCTTACGAGCAGTACTTC. The full variable domain, in which reference TRBV2 and TRBJ2-7 provide the parts outside the CDR3, is EPEVTQTPSHQVTQMGQEVILRCVPISNHLYFYWYRQILGQKVEFLVSFYNNEISEKSEIFDDQFSVERPDGSNFTLKIRSTKLEDSAMYFCASSVGPPVAYEQYFGPGTRLTVT.

DNA for the CDR3: TGTGCCAGCAGCTTAGATTGGGAGGCTTCCTCTCGAGGCTACACCTTC. It codes for CASSLDWEASSRGYTF. The V gene is TRBV11-2, the J gene TRBJ1-2; D not resolved. CDR1 is SGHAT, CDR2 FQNNGV, per germline. Trimming removed 0 bases at V and 8 bases at J, with 19 bases between. CDR3 length: 16 residues.

This clonotype is a singleton in its sample. This sequence joins TRBV15 and TRBJ2-3; 7 bases fit TRBD1. CDR1 and CDR2 from the germline V gene are LNHNV and YYDKDF (reference sequence). This CDR3 spans 17 amino acids. J gave up 2 bases and V 0 bases, and 8 bases lay outside the gene matches. CDR3 protein: CATSRDGGQRDTDTQYF. CDR3 DNA sequence: TGTGCCACCAGCAGAGATGGGGGACAGAGGGACACAGATACGCAGTATTTT.

This clonotype occurred many times. V usage is TRBV12-3 or TRBV12-4 and J usage is TRBJ2-4, with TRBD1 matching 7 bases. This CDR3 contains 16 residues. V lost 5 bases, J lost 6 bases, and 13 bases stayed unmatched. CDR3 amino acids: CASSPRTGTPGNIQYF. Written as DNA, the CDR3 is TGTGCCAGCAGTCCCCGGACAGGTACTCCGGGAAACATTCAGTACTTC.

This rearrangement joins TRBV6-2 or TRBV6-3 to TRBJ2-1; D perhaps matches TRBD2 (5 bases). Trimming shortened V by 2 bases and J by 1 base, and 12 bases separated the two germline ends. The CDR3 consists of 16 residues. Germline lookup yields CDR1 MNHEY and CDR2 SVGEGT. In nucleotides, the CDR3 is TGTGCCAGCAGTTACAGTCCCAGCGGATCCTACAATGAGCAGTTCTTC. Translation gives CASSYSPSGSYNEQFF.

This clonotype was counted a few times. This chain connects TRBV5-1 to TRBJ2-4; D possibly corresponds to TRBD2 (6 bases). Trimming removed 4 bases from V and 0 bases from J, with 14 bases in between. The CDR3 spans 16 residues. CDR1 is SGHRS and CDR2 is YFSETQ in the germline V gene. The DNA of the CDR3 is TGCGCCAGCAGCCGCGGGACTTCAATAGCCAAAAACATTCAGTACTTC. As protein: CASSRGTSIAKNIQYF.

The chain recombines TRBV28 with TRBJ2-4; TRBD1 matches 9 bases. Germline CDR1 MDHEN, CDR2 SYDVKM. After removal of 7 bases from V and 2 bases from J, the junction contained 9 bases not matched to a gene. This CDR3 contains 16 residues. DNA for the CDR3: TGTGCCAGCATCCAAACAGGGGGCATGTCCAAAAACATTCAGTACTTC. The encoded protein is CASIQTGGMSKNIQYF.

This chain links TRBV5-4 with TRBJ2-7, with 15 positions matching TRBD2. CDR1 and CDR2 (germline): SGHNT, YYREEE (reference sequence). This CDR3 region has 16 residues. V shed 1 base and J 7 bases; nucleotides not matched to a gene: 6. The CDR3, as DNA: TGTGCCAGCAGCTTGCCGGGACTAGCGGGAGGTCGAGAGCAGTACTTC. It specifies CASSLPGLAGGREQYF.

The V call is TRBV20-1, the J call TRBJ2-1, with D possibly called TRBD1 or TRBD2 (6 bases each). Germline CDR1 DFQATT, CDR2 SNEGSKA (reference sequence). V gave up 1 base and J gave up 5 bases, with 12 bases separating them. The CDR3 consists of 14 residues. The chain's CDR3 is CSARGLGGHNEQFF. The CDR3 nucleotides read TGCAGTGCTAGAGGACTAGGGGGGCACAATGAGCAGTTCTTC.

This clonotype was observed a few times. V gene TRBV7-2 combines with J gene TRBJ2-5; 9 nucleotides agree with TRBD2. V shed 5 bases and J 4 bases; nucleotides not matched to a gene: 8. The CDR3 consists of 15 residues. Germline V gene sequence: CDR1 SGHTA, CDR2 FQGNSA. CDR3: CASSPVAGVGETQYF. The CDR3 nucleotides are TGTGCCAGCAGCCCCGTAGCGGGAGTAGGAGAGACCCAGTACTTC. The variable domain in full, with the rest retrieved from reference TRBV7-2 and TRBJ2-5, is GAGVSQSPSNKVTEKGKDVELRCDPISGHTALYWYRQSLGQGLEFLIYFQGNSAPDKSGLPSDRFSAERTGGSVSTLTIQRTQQEDSAVYLCASSPVAGVGETQYFGPGTRLLVL.

The chain recombines TRBV7-9 with TRBJ2-7; no clear D gene. CDR1 SEHNR and CDR2 FQNEAQ come from the germline V gene (reference sequence). Trimming pared 4 bases from V and 6 bases from J, leaving 7 bases between. CDR3 size: 11 residues. The CDR3 is CASSSRFEQYF. In nucleotides, the CDR3 is TGTGCCAGCAGCTCTCGTTTCGAGCAGTACTTC.

V and J are TRBV7-9 and TRBJ2-7; D unclear. The germline V gene has CDR1 SEHNR and CDR2 FQNEAQ (reference sequence). The CDR3 totals 16 residues. Trimming cost V 0 bases and J 3 bases, with 15 bases left between them. The CDR3 spells CASSLALTGQFYEQYF. In DNA, the CDR3 is TGTGCCAGCAGCTTAGCGCTAACCGGCCAGTTCTACGAGCAGTACTTC.

This clonotype was observed a few times. A single base separates this from a much larger clone, so it may be a read error. The rearrangement uses TRBV5-1 and TRBJ2-5; 9 positions agree with TRBD1. CDR1 and CDR2 (germline): SGHRS, YFSETQ. The V and J ends lost 3 bases and 3 bases, in that order; junction bases with no gene match: 3. The CDR3 is 14 residues long. CDR3 protein: CASSYGTGKETQYF. As DNA, the CDR3 is TGCGCCAGCAGCTATGGGACAGGGAAAGAGACCCAGTACTTC.

This clonotype was counted between two and nine times. The chain couples TRBV5-1 to TRBJ2-1, with a possible D match to TRBD2 (5 bases). CDR1 SGHRS and CDR2 YFSETQ come from the germline V gene. This CDR3 contains 16 residues. V was shortened by 1 base and J by 6 bases, with 17 bases between the two germline ends. The DNA of the CDR3 is TGCGCCAGCAGCTTGTCTGGCGGGTCTGTTCGCAATGAGCAGTTCTTC. It codes for CASSLSGGSVRNEQFF.

Ten or more counts support this clonotype. V is TRBV29-1 and J is TRBJ2-7; TRBD1 matches at 7 bases. The CDR3 is made up of 14 amino acids. Looked up from germline, CDR1 is SQVTM and CDR2 is ANQGSEA. The V segment lost 3 bases and the J segment 4 bases; nucleotides outside the gene matches: 9. CDR3 residues: CSVDIRGQSYEQYF. CDR3 nucleotide sequence: TGCAGCGTTGATATTCGGGGACAGAGTTACGAGCAGTACTTC.

CDR3 loop: CSARLAGDNTGELFF. CDR3 coding DNA: TGCAGTGCTAGACTAGCGGGAGATAACACCGGGGAGCTGTTTTTT. The chain joins TRBV20-1 to TRBJ2-2; TRBD2 aligns across 10 bases. CDR1 DFQATT and CDR2 SNEGSKA come from the germline V gene (reference sequence). The CDR3 is made up of 15 amino acids. J lost 2 bases, V lost 2 bases, and 2 bases had no gene match.

The CDR3 protein is CSARRAGSYNEQFF. CDR3 coding DNA: TGCAGTGCTAGGCGGGCTGGGTCCTACAATGAGCAGTTCTTC. J is TRBJ2-1 and V is TRBV20-1; D might be TRBD2 (5 bases). The CDR3 has 14 amino acids. Germline-derived CDR1 and CDR2 are DFQATT and SNEGSKA (reference sequence). V lost 3 bases and J 1 base, leaving 10 bases between the germline ends.

This clonotype was seen ten or more times. The CDR3 sequence is CASRPSGKNNEQFF. CDR3 sequence (DNA): TGTGCCAGCAGACCTAGCGGGAAGAACAATGAGCAGTTCTTC. The J gene is TRBJ2-1, the V gene TRBV12-3 or TRBV12-4, with 9 bases matching TRBD2. There are 14 residues in the CDR3. J was trimmed by 5 bases and V by 6 bases; bases with no gene match: 5.